The clone carrying this TCR beta chain was observed a handful of times. Its antigen remains unknown. Time point defined: patch test 2, 6 weeks after DPC sensitization. Stated treatment: therapeutic diphenylcyclopropenone sensitization with weekly scalp DPC. This sample was included in a study of human T cells and chemical hapten exposure. Turning to the study itself: The study lasted roughly five months, and patients were dosed weekly with diphenylcyclopropenone on the scalp throughout.

Regarding the study as a whole: The immune response of these alopecia patients might not match healthy individuals'. PT1 expanded TCR counts and patch test score correlated positively.

TCRdb passed the RACE reads through MiXCR, listing each CDR3 protein once. The sample lists approximately 97,000 distinct CDR3 sequences, over 9.5% occurring once. The V end was cut by 1 base, the J end by 5 bases, with 12 bases between. Germline CDR1 and CDR2: LGHDT and YNNKEL (reference sequence). The CDR3 spans 15 residues. The receptor was isolated from a woman between 35 and 50 years old with alopecia areata. Some clones in this sample may be carry-over from other donors' samples. This rearrangement joins TRBV3-1 to TRBJ1-3; D unclear. Sample: whole blood, taken in connection with sensitization to the hapten diphenylcyclopropenone (DPC). The CDR3 DNA is TGTGCCAGCAGCCAAGCGGCCATATCACGAAACACCATATATTTT. Protein sequence: CASSQAAISRNTIYF.